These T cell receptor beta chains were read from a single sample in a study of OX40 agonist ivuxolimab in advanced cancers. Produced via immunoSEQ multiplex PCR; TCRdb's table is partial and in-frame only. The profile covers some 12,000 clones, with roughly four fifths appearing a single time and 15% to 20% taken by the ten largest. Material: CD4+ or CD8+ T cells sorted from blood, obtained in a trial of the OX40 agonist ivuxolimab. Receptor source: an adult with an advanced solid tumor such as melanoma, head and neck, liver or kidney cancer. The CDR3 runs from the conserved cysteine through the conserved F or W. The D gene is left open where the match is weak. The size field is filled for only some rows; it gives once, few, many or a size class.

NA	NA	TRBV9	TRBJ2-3	CASSVEGRGVADTQYF	TGTGCCAGCAGCGTAGAGGGCAGAGGTGTAGCAGATACGCAGTATTTT
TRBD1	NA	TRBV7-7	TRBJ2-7	CASYSGGLEQYF	TGTGCCAGCTACTCAGGGGGCCTCGAGCAGTACTTC
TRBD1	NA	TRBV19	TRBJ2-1	CASSPGTGFDNEQFF	TGTGCCAGTAGTCCTGGGACAGGGTTCGACAATGAGCAGTTCTTC
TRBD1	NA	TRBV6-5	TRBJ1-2	CASSWTGYGYTF	TGTGCCAGCAGTTGGACAGGGTATGGCTACACCTTC
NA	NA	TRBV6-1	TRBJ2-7	CASSGQSAAYEQYF	TGTGCCAGCAGCGGACAGTCTGCGGCCTACGAGCAGTACTTC
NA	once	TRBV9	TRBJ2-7	CASSVGATTGYEQYF	TGTGCCAGCAGCGTAGGCGCAACTACGGGCTACGAGCAGTACTTC
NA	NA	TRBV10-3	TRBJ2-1	CAISEHSSSYNEQFF	TGTGCCATCAGTGAACACAGTAGCTCCTACAATGAGCAGTTCTTC
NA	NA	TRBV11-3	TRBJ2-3	CASSPRQQLVDTQYF	TGTGCCAGCAGCCCTAGGCAACAGTTGGTGGATACGCAGTATTTT
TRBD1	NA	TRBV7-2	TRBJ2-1	CASSLGQGSYNEQFF	TGTGCCAGCAGCTTGGGACAGGGCTCCTACAATGAGCAGTTCTTC
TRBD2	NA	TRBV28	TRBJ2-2	CASRRGGTNTGELFF	TGTGCCAGCCGGCGCGGGGGGACGAACACCGGGGAGCTGTTTTTT
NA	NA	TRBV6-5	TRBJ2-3	CASSYPGLRTDTQYF	TGTGCCAGCAGTTACCCGGGACTTCGCACAGATACGCAGTATTTT
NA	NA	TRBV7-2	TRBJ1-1	CASSLTQGFTEAFF	TGTGCCAGCAGCTTAACCCAGGGATTCACTGAAGCTTTCTTT
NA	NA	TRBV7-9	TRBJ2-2	CASSFIVSDWNTGELFF	TGTGCCAGCAGCTTCATAGTTAGCGACTGGAACACCGGGGAGCTGTTTTTT
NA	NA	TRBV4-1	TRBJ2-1	CASSQVPRGINEQFF	TGCGCCAGCAGCCAAGTGCCCCGAGGGATCAATGAGCAGTTCTTC
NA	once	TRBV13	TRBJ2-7	CASSLAGLRSYEQYF	TGTGCCAGCAGTCTCGCGGGCCTACGGTCCTACGAGCAGTACTTC
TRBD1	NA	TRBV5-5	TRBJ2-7	CASSQTGGSYEQYF	TGTGCCAGCAGCCAGACAGGGGGATCCTACGAGCAGTACTTC